This T cell receptor beta chain was captured by sequencing in a study of CD8 T cells in Susac syndrome. On the study more broadly: The Susac syndrome patients that were sequenced included about six with active disease and fewer than 10 in remission. Study-level findings and limits: The study identified about seventeen and five Susac-specific public clones in total CD8+ and CD8+ TEMRA repertoires.

From blood CD8+ and CD4+ T cells, TCR beta sequences were generated. Diagnostic criteria defined recently for definite or probable disease were met by the Susac syndrome patients. CDR3 length: 12 residues. V lost 2 bases to trimming and J lost 8 bases, with 9 bases between them. Germline values: CDR1 KGHSH, CDR2 LQKENI. Reverse transcription of roughly 0.5 to 1 ug RNA was performed with random hexamers. TCRdb analysed the immunoSEQ multiplex PCR reads with MiXCR anew, one entry per CDR3 protein. The sample contains some 200,000 distinct CDR3 sequences, 85% to 95% of which appear only once. In the case of this clonotype: The antigen remains undetermined.

The receptor's source is a human donor with Susac syndrome. Sequenced sample: CD8+ T cells from PBMCs. The chain couples TRBV18 to TRBJ1-1, with D possibly TRBD1 on 5 matching bases. The CDR3 region is CASSPGAAEAFF. The CDR3 DNA reads as TGTGCCAGCTCACCAGGGGCAGCAGAAGCTTTCTTT.